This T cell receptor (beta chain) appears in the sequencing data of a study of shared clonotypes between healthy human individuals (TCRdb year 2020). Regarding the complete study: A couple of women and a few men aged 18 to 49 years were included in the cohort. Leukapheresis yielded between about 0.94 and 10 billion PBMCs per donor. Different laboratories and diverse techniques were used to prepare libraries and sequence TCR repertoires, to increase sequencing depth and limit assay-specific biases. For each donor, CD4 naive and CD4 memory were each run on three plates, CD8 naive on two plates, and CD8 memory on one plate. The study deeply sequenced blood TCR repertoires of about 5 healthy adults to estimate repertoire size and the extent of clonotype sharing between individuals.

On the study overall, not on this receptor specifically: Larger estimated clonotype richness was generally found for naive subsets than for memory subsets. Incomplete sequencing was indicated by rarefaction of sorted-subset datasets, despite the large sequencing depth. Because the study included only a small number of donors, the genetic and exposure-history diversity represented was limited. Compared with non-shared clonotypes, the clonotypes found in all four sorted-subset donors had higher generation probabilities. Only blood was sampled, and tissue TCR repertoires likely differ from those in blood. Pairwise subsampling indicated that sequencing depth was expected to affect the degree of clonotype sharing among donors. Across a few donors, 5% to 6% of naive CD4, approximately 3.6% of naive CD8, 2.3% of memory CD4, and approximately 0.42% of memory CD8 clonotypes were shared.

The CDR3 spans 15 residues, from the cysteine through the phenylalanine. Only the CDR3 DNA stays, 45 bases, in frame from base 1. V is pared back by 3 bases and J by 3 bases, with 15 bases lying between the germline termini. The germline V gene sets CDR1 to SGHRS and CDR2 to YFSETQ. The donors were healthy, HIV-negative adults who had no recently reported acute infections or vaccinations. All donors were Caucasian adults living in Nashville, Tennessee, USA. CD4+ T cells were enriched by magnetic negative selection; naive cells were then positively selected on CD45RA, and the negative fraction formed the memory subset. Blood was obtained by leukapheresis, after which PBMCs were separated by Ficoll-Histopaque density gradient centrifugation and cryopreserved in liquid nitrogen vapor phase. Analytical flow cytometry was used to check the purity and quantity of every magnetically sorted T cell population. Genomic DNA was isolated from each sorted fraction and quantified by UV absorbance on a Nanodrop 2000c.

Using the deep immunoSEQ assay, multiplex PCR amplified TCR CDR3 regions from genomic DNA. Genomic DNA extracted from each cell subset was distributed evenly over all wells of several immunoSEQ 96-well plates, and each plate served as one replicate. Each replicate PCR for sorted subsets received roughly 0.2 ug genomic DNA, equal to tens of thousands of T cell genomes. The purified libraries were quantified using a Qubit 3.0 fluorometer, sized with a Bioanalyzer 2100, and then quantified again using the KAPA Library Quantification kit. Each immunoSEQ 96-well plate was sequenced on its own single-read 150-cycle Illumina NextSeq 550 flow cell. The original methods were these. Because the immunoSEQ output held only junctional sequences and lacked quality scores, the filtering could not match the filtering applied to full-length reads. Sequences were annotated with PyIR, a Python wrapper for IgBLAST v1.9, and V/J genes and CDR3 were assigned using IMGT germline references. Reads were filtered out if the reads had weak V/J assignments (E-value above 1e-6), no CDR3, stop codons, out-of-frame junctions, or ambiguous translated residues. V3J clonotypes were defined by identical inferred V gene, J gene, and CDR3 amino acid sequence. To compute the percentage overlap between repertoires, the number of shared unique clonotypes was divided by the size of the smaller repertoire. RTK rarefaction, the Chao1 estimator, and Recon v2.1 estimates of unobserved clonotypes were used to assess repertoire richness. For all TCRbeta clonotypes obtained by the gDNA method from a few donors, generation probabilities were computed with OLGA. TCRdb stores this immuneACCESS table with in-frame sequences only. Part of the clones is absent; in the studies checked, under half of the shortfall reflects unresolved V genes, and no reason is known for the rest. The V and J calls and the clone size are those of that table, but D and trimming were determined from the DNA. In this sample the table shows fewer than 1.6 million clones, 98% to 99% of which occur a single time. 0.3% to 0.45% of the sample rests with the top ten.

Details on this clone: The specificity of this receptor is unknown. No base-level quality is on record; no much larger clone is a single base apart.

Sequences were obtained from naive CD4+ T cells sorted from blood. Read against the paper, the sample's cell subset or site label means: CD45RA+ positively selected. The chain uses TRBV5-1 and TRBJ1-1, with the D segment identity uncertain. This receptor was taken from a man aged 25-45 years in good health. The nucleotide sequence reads TGCGCCAGCAGCTGGGCCCCTTCCCAGGACACTGAAGCTTTCTTT. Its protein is CASSWAPSQDTEAFF.